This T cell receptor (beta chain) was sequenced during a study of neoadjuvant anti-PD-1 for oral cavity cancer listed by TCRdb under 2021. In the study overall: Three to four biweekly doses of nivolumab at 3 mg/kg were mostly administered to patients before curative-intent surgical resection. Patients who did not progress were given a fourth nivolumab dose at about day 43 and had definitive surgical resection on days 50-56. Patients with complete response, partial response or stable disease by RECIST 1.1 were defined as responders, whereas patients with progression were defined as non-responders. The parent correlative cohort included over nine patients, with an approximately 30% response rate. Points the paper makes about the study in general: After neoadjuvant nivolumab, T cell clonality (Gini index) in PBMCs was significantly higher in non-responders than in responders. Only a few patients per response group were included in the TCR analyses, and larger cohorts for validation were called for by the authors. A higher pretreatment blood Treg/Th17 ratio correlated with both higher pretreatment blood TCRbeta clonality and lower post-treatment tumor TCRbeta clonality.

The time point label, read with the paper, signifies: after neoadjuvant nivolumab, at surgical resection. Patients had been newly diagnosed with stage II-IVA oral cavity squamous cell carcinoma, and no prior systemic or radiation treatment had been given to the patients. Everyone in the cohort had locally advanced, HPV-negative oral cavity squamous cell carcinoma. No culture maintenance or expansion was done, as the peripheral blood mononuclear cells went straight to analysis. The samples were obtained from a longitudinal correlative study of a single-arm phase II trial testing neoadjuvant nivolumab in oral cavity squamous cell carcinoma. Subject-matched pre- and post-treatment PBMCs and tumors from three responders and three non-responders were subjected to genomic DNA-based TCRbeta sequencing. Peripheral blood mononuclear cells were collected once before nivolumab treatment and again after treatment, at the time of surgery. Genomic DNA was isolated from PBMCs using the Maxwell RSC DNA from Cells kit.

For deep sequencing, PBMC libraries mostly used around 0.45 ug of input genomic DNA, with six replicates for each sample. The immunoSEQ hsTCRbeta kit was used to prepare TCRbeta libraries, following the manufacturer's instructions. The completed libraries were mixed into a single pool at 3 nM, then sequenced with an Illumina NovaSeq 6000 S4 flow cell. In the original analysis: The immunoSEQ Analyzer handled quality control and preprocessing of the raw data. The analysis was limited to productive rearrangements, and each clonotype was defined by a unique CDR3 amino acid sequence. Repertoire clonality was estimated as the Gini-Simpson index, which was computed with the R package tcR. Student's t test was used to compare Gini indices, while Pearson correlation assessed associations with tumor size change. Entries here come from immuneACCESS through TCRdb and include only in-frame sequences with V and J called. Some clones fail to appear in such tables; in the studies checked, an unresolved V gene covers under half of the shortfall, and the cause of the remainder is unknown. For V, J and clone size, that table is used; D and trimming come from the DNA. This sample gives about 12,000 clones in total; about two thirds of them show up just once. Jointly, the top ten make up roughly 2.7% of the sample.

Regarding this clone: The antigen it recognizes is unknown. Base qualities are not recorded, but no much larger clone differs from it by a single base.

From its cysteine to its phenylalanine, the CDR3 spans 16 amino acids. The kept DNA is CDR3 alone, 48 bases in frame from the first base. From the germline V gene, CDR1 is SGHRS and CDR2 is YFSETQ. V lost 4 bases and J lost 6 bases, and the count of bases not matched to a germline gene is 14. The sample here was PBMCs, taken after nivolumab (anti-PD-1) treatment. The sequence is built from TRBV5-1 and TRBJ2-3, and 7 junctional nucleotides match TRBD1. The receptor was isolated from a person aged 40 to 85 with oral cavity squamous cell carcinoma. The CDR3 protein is CASSETGFGQQDTQYF. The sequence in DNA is TGCGCCAGCAGCGAGACAGGGTTTGGCCAACAGGATACGCAGTATTTT.